The entry below gives a single T cell receptor beta chain sequence along with its context. Its target is unknown. The CDR3 runs 17 residues. Germline V gene sequence: CDR1 SGHRS, CDR2 YFSETQ. V lost 2 bases and J lost 4, with 19 bases in between. PCR primers comprised 60 Vbeta and 13 Jbeta primers. Method: immunoSEQ multiplex PCR; TCRdb's copy keeps in-frame clones and lacks some. The sample gives about 200,000 clones, 65% to 85% of which show up once; less than 3.5% is in the top ten. This specimen comes from a study of cytomegalovirus exposure and HLA in healthy donors. Study-wide results and limits: HLA allele associations emerged for roughly 16,000 TCR beta sequences in a later analysis, at 0.05 false discovery rate. Within the data, a cluster of highly shared sequence variants was likely a sequencing artifact. Trimming of TCR beta V- and J-genes showed a link, identified in a later analysis, to a missense DCLRE1C variant. Fewer N-insertions than the approximately 680-donor mean were reportedly shown by an Asian-associated ancestry cluster in a later analysis.

The sample taken for sequencing was PBMCs. The receptor's source is a woman aged 25 to 39 in good health and CMV-seronegative. The gene calls are TRBV5-1 and TRBJ1-5; TRBD1 is a possible D gene (6 bases). DNA for the CDR3: TGCGCCAGCAGCTTAAGCCCCACGACAGGATCAAATCAGCCCCAGCATTTT. This codes for CASSLSPTTGSNQPQHF.